One T cell receptor beta chain is described in this entry. CDR1 and CDR2 from the germline V gene are MDHEN and SYDVKM. V lost 6 bases to trimming and J lost 4 bases, with 16 bases between them. The CDR3 spans 15 residues. This entry comes from a study of blood T cell repertoires in COVID-19. On the study more broadly: The study drew acute and convalescent COVID-19 samples from the United States, Italy and Spain. T cells, B-cell-depleted T cells, or PBMCs supplied cDNA or gDNA.

Original handling: Reference gene primer amplification yielded estimated nucleated cell counts. Profiling relied on immunoSEQ multiplex PCR, and the TCRdb table lists in-frame clones only, not all of them. That table supplies the V and J calls and clone size; D and trimming were determined from the DNA. Of some 200,000 clones in the sample, about four fifths were seen once. The chain is built from TRBV28 and TRBJ2-1; a weak D match, TRBD2 (6 bases). Source material: peripheral blood. The TCR sequence derives from a woman aged 40 to 55 with acute or convalescent COVID-19. The CDR3 loop reads CASRTWGELYNEQFF. For the CDR3, the DNA is TGTGCCAGCAGAACCTGGGGGGAGTTATACAATGAGCAGTTCTTC.